These T cell receptor beta chains were read from a single sample in a study of cytotoxic CD8 clonotypes in ibrutinib-treated CLL. Method: immunoSEQ multiplex PCR; TCRdb's copy keeps in-frame clones and lacks some. The data show approximately 200,000 clones, over 60% seen once. Sequencing was performed on PBMCs, taken after 24 months of ibrutinib treatment. These receptors were taken from a human donor with chronic lymphocytic leukemia. The CDR3 runs from the conserved cysteine through the conserved F or W. The D gene is left open where the match is weak. Some rows mark clone size as missing; the rest say once, few, many or name a class of expanded clone.

V	J	D	size	DNA	CDR3
TRBV30	TRBJ2-7	TRBD1	-	TGTGCCTGGAGAACCAGGGGGCTCGACGAGCAGTACTTC	CAWRTRGLDEQYF
TRBV23-1	TRBJ2-4	TRBD1	-	TGCGCCAGCAGTCCGCAACAACCCAGGGGGCGCGGGGAAAACATTCAGTACTTC	CASSPQQPRGRGENIQYF
TRBV7-8	TRBJ2-3	TRBD2	-	TGTGCCACTATAGCGGGCAAGACAGATACGCAGTATTTT	CATIAGKTDTQYF
TRBV5-4	TRBJ1-1	-	-	TGTGCCAGCAGCTTGGGAGCAGCGAACACTGAAGCTTTCTTT	CASSLGAANTEAFF
TRBV18	TRBJ2-3	-	few	TGTGCCAGCTCACCGGCCAGTCGAAGCACAGATACGCAGTATTTT	CASSPASRSTDTQYF
TRBV7-2	TRBJ2-2	-	many	TGTGCCAGCAGCTCGACCACGAACACCGGGGAGCTGTTTTTT	CASSSTTNTGELFF
TRBV7-9	TRBJ2-1	-	once	TGTGCCAGCAGCTTCGAGGCGTGGAGTGAGCAGTTCTTC	CASSFEAWSEQFF
TRBV5-1	TRBJ2-3	-	few	TGCGCCAGCAGCCCTGACACAGATACGCAGTATTTT	CASSPDTDTQYF
TRBV12-5	TRBJ2-7	TRBD2	-	TGTGCTAGTGGCTCTCGGGTTGGCGGGAGATCTCGCGAGCAGTACTTC	CASGSRVGGRSREQYF
TRBV6-4	TRBJ1-1	-	-	TGTGCCAGCAGGGGCAAGGGTAAGGCCTTGAACACTGAAGCTTTCTTT	CASRGKGKALNTEAFF
TRBV7-7	TRBJ2-1	TRBD2	-	TGTGCTAGCAGCTCGGGAGCGGGAGGATTCAATGAGCAGTTCTTC	CASSSGAGGFNEQFF
TRBV27	TRBJ2-7	TRBD2	-	TGTGCCAGCAGCATGAGCGGGAGACCCTACGAGCAGTACTTC	CASSMSGRPYEQYF
TRBV6-5	TRBJ2-1	-	-	TGTGCCAGCAAGAGAGTAGATGAGCAGTTCTTC	CASKRVDEQFF
TRBV4-1	TRBJ2-2	TRBD2	-	TGCGCCAGCAGCCAGAGACTAGCGCGGACCGGGGAGCTGTTTTTT	CASSQRLARTGELFF
TRBV5-8	TRBJ1-1	-	-	TGTGCCAGCCCAATGTTCTCGGGACAAGACTTCCGACCACCAAACACTGAAGCTTTCTTT	CASPMFSGQDFRPPNTEAFF
TRBV6-5	TRBJ1-1	-	-	TGTGCCAGCAGTTACTGGCCGGGAAACACTGAAGCTTTCTTT	CASSYWPGNTEAFF
TRBV5-6	TRBJ1-5	-	-	TGTGCCAGCAGCCCCGGGGACAGCAATCAGCCCCAGCATTTT	CASSPGDSNQPQHF
TRBV19	TRBJ1-2	-	-	TGTGCCAGTTGGGATCCTCTTGGGTGGAGCTACACCTTC	CASWDPLGWSYTF
TRBV5-6	TRBJ1-2	-	-	TGTGCCAGCAGCCCGGGGGATCCTCGCTACACCTTC	CASSPGDPRYTF
TRBV9	TRBJ2-5	TRBD1	-	TGTGCCAGCAGCGTCACCGGACAGGAAGGCGGCTCCCAGTACTTC	CASSVTGQEGGSQYF
TRBV7-9	TRBJ2-7	-	once	TGTGCCAGCAACGAGGAAACGGACTACGAGCAGTACTTC	CASNEETDYEQYF
TRBV18	TRBJ2-3	-	-	TGTGCCAGCTCACCACCTCGCGGGACCTACGGCACAGATACGCAGTATTTT	CASSPPRGTYGTDTQYF
TRBV7-6	TRBJ1-4	TRBD1	few	TGTGCCAGCAGCCAGGACAGGGGAGGTGAAAAACTGTTTTTT	CASSQDRGGEKLFF
TRBV19	TRBJ2-1	TRBD2	few	TGTGCCAGTAGTATTCTTGGTAGCGGGACAACCCGAAACAATGAGCAGTTCTTC	CASSILGSGTTRNNEQFF
TRBV27	TRBJ1-3	-	-	TGTGCCAGCGCCTCCGGGGGTTGGGACACCATATATTTT	CASASGGWDTIYF
TRBV18	TRBJ2-2	-	few	TGTGCCAGCTCACCAGTGATCGGGGAGCTGTTTTTT	CASSPVIGELFF
TRBV19	TRBJ2-1	-	-	TGTGCCAGTGGGTTGGGGGGCAATGAGCAGTTCTTC	CASGLGGNEQFF
TRBV7-2	TRBJ1-2	-	-	TGTGCCAGCAGCTCCGGCCCAAACCCGGGACTTTGGTATGGCTACACCTTC	CASSSGPNPGLWYGYTF
TRBV19	TRBJ2-7	TRBD1	-	TGTGCCAGTAGGGACAGGGGAAATAGCTACGAGCAGTACTTC	CASRDRGNSYEQYF
TRBV30	TRBJ2-7	-	-	TGTGCCTGGAGTCCCTCTAGCTACGAGCAGTACTTC	CAWSPSSYEQYF
TRBV9	TRBJ1-5	-	few	TGTGCCAGCAGCGTAGGACAGATAAATCAGCCCCAGCATTTT	CASSVGQINQPQHF
TRBV19	TRBJ2-1	-	few	TGTGCCAGTAGACACCAGGGGTCCTACAATGAGCAGTTCTTC	CASRHQGSYNEQFF
TRBV7-2	TRBJ2-7	-	-	TGTGCCAGCAGCTCAAAAGCCGGCGAGCAGTACTTC	CASSSKAGEQYF
TRBV6-5	TRBJ2-3	TRBD2	few	TGTGCCAGCAGTTACGGGACTAGGCCCACAGATACGCAGTATTTT	CASSYGTRPTDTQYF
TRBV6-1	TRBJ1-5	-	-	TGTGCCAGCACAAAAGACGGGGCTGATCAGCCCCAGCATTTT	CASTKDGADQPQHF
TRBV10-3	TRBJ2-3	-	-	TGTGCCATCAGTGACGGAGCCGCGGTCACAGATACGCAGTATTTT	CAISDGAAVTDTQYF
TRBV7-7	TRBJ2-2	-	-	TGTGCCAGCAGCCCCCGGGGCAGTGCGAACACCGGGGAGCTGTTTTTT	CASSPRGSANTGELFF
TRBV5-1	TRBJ1-1	-	-	TGCGCCAGCAGCTTACAGGGAGACACTGAAGCTTTCTTT	CASSLQGDTEAFF
TRBV9	TRBJ2-3	-	-	TGTGCCAGCAGCGTGATATTTACAGATACGCAGTATTTT	CASSVIFTDTQYF
TRBV18	TRBJ1-3	-	-	TGTGCCAGCTCACGGTCCGACGGAAACACCATATATTTT	CASSRSDGNTIYF
TRBV6-5	TRBJ2-2	-	-	TGTGCCAGCAGTTACGTCAGGGGGGGCACCGGGGAGCTGTTTTTT	CASSYVRGGTGELFF
TRBV2	TRBJ2-1	-	-	TGTGCCAGCAAGGGACTTAGCTCCTACAATGAGCAGTTCTTC	CASKGLSSYNEQFF
TRBV5-6	TRBJ1-5	TRBD1	once	TGTGCCAGCAGCCCCGGACAGGGAAATCAGCCCCAGCATTTT	CASSPGQGNQPQHF
TRBV28	TRBJ2-1	-	few	TGTGCCAGCAGTTTTACCCTTAGCTCCTACAATGAGCAGTTCTTC	CASSFTLSSYNEQFF
TRBV6-5	TRBJ1-2	-	-	TGTGCCAGCAGTCATAGGGGGGCAGGTGGCTACACCTTC	CASSHRGAGGYTF
TRBV29-1	TRBJ2-1	TRBD2	-	TGCAGCGTTGAAGACGCGGGGACTAGCGGGGATAGCTCCTACAATGAGCAGTTCTTC	CSVEDAGTSGDSSYNEQFF
TRBV27	TRBJ2-1	TRBD2	-	TGTGCCAGCAGCCCCGGGACTAGCGGGATCAATGAGCAGTTCTTC	CASSPGTSGINEQFF
TRBV9	TRBJ2-1	TRBD1	once	TGTGCCAGCAGCCCTCGGGACAGGTACAATGAGCAGTTCTTC	CASSPRDRYNEQFF
TRBV7-7	TRBJ2-5	TRBD1	-	TGTGCCAGCAGCTTAGGAGGGGGCTCGGGAGAGACCCAGTACTTC	CASSLGGGSGETQYF